This is a list of T cell receptor beta chains from one sample in a study of metastatic and nonmetastatic thyroid tumors. Via MiXCR, TCRdb re-called the PCR reads. This sample carries about 40,000 clones, approximately 15% of them seen once, and the ten largest clones take around 3.9%. Sequenced: blood. All receptors derive from a female donor with papillary thyroid cancer or a benign thyroid nodule (not recorded which). Some clones in this sample may be carry-over from other donors' samples. The CDR3 runs from the conserved cysteine through the conserved F or W. Fields, in order: V gene, J gene, D gene, clone size, CDR3 protein, CDR3 DNA. A D gene is named only where the DNA matches it firmly. Expanded clones get a size class; other rows say once, few or many, or leave the size out.

>TRBV28|TRBJ1-1|.|many
CASSKLSRPNTEAFF
TGTGCCAGCAGTAAGTTGTCTAGACCGAACACTGAAGCTTTCTTT
>TRBV29-1|TRBJ2-7|.|many
CSVGGQSSYEQYF
TGCAGCGTTGGCGGACAGAGCTCCTACGAGCAGTACTTC
>TRBV25-1|TRBJ2-1|.|many
CASSESRDEQFF
TGTGCCAGCAGTGAATCGCGGGATGAGCAGTTCTTC
>TRBV12-5|TRBJ1-1|.|few
CASGSGDLQGAFF
TGTGCTAGTGGTTCGGGCGACCTTCAAGGTGCTTTCTTT
>TRBV5-1|TRBJ2-3|TRBD2|many
CASSSVAGGLTDTQYF
TGCGCCAGCAGTTCAGTAGCGGGGGGGCTAACAGATACGCAGTATTTT
>TRBV20-1|TRBJ1-5|.|many
CSARGRGNQPQHF
TGCAGTGCTAGGGGCCGGGGCAATCAGCCCCAGCATTTT
>TRBV20-1|TRBJ2-2|.|many
CSARVGLGGGTGELFF
TGCAGTGCTAGAGTAGGGCTGGGAGGAGGGACCGGGGAGCTGTTTTTT
>TRBV28|TRBJ1-5|.|many
CASSFSGWRNQPQHF
TGTGCCAGCAGTTTTTCCGGGTGGAGGAATCAGCCCCAGCATTTT
>TRBV27|TRBJ1-6|.|.
CASSFVHERGSPLHF
TGTGCCAGCAGTTTTGTACATGAAAGGGGTTCACCCCTCCACTTT
>TRBV3-1|TRBJ2-7|TRBD2|many
CASSKREGGREQYF
TGTGCCAGCAGCAAGCGGGAGGGAGGTCGGGAGCAGTACTTC
>TRBV27|TRBJ2-1|TRBD1|many
CASSLGQGLYNEQFF
TGTGCCAGCAGTTTGGGACAGGGTCTCTACAATGAGCAGTTCTTC
>TRBV9|TRBJ1-3|.|.
CASSVERSSGNTIYF
TGTGCCAGCAGCGTAGAAAGGAGCTCTGGAAACACCATATATTTT
>TRBV10-3|TRBJ1-5|.|few
CAISDNNQPQHF
TGTGCCATCAGTGACAACAATCAGCCCCAGCATTTT
>TRBV6-4|TRBJ2-1|TRBD2|.
CASTRTSQHNNEQFF
TGTGCCAGCACTCGGACTAGCCAACATAACAATGAGCAGTTCTTC
>TRBV6-1|TRBJ2-7|.|medium-sized
CASSPTFPSYEQYF
TGTGCCAGCAGCCCGACATTCCCGAGCTACGAGCAGTACTTC
>TRBV27|TRBJ2-7|TRBD2|.
CATATGTSGIDYEQYF
TGTGCCACCGCTACCGGGACTAGCGGGATTGACTACGAGCAGTACTTC
>TRBV28|TRBJ2-1|TRBD1|many
CASSLVGGASNEQFF
TGTGCCAGCAGTTTGGTAGGGGGCGCAAGTAATGAGCAGTTCTTC
>TRBV5-1|TRBJ2-7|.|many
CASTGYSYEQYF
TGCGCCAGCACGGGCTACTCCTACGAGCAGTACTTC
>TRBV5-1|TRBJ1-4|.|.
CASSMSTGGTNEKLFF
TGCGCCAGCAGCATGAGTACAGGAGGGACTAATGAAAAACTGTTTTTT
>TRBV20-1|TRBJ1-4|TRBD1|many
CSARGTGGFEKLFF
TGCAGTGCTAGAGGGACAGGGGGTTTTGAAAAACTGTTTTTT
>TRBV6-1|TRBJ2-7|.|many
CASTGRGRNYEQYF
TGTGCCAGCACTGGGAGGGGGCGGAACTACGAGCAGTACTTC
>TRBV20-1|TRBJ2-7|.|.
CSARMRGSYEQYF
TGCAGTGCTAGGATGCGGGGCTCCTACGAGCAGTACTTC
>TRBV20-1|TRBJ1-1|.|many
CSARDQRAPGNTEAFF
TGCAGTGCTAGAGATCAACGGGCGCCGGGGAACACTGAAGCTTTCTTT
>TRBV28|TRBJ2-7|.|few
CASRKRGGYEQYF
TGTGCCAGCAGGAAGAGAGGGGGCTACGAGCAGTACTTC
>TRBV9|TRBJ2-7|TRBD1|.
CASSTTGAVGYEQYF
TGTGCCAGCAGCACTACAGGGGCCGTGGGGTACGAGCAGTACTTC
>TRBV7-9|TRBJ2-1|.|many
CASSPILTEYNEQFF
TGTGCCAGCAGCCCCATCTTGACAGAATACAATGAGCAGTTCTTC
>TRBV6-1|TRBJ2-7|TRBD2|few
CASSGGGDLYEQYF
TGTGCCAGCAGTGGGGGGGGAGACCTCTACGAGCAGTACTTC
>TRBV25-1|TRBJ1-2|.|.
CASSPSGAANYGYTF
TGTGCCAGCAGCCCCTCCGGGGCAGCTAACTATGGCTACACCTTC